Included here is one T cell receptor beta chain sequence, with context. The clone's antigen remains unknown. The junction does not match germline at one end; this may be a read error. Bulk unsorted tissue served as the source for RNA extraction, and RNA quality was assessed using a NanoDrop ND-1000 and an Agilent 2100. Donors were newly diagnosed lung cancer patients admitted for thoracic surgery in China between August and November 2014, without prior chemotherapy. Patients with previous radiotherapy or chemotherapy, or with another concurrent cancer, were excluded from the study. Surgical tissue pieces of roughly 1-2 cm3 were preserved in RNAlater solution and stored at -80 °C until use. The library was made by multiplex PCR. TCRdb records Illumina HiSeq 2500 as the sequencer. Following protocols modified from ARM-PCR, the researchers constructed TCRbeta libraries through three rounds of nested PCR with primers (Table S4). Before sequencing, PCR products of 200-500 bp were cut from the gel and purified using the QIAquick gel extraction kit. For the original study's pipeline: Trimmomatic was used to clean the reads, FLASH merged the cleaned reads into complete CDR3 sequences, and MiTCR assigned the sequences to V(D)J germline segments. Clonal diversity was calculated as the inverse Simpson's index using VDJtools. In-frame sequences without a premature stop codon were defined as productive reads. The public sequencing data were trimmed at Q25 with fastp and processed into clonotypes with MiXCR by TCRdb, which kept only in-frame beta chains. Records with the same CDR3 protein are collapsed into one entry carrying the most frequent genes and DNA. The V and J calls were determined by TCRdb, not by the authors. The sample table shows around 99,000 distinct CDR3 sequences, and roughly 74% are seen once. Around 37% of the sample comes from the top ten.

This sample was included in a study of tumor and adjacent non-tumor tissue in lung cancer (dated by TCRdb to the late 2010s). General notes on the study: Of the cohort, some 12 patients had adenocarcinoma, 2 had squamous cell carcinoma and 1 had small cell lung cancer. The study compared bulk TCRbeta repertoires between lung tumor tissue and matched distant non-tumor lung tissue from some 14 lung cancer patients. Around 30 paired specimens, one tumor and one normal lung sample per patient, were profiled by TCRbeta CDR3 sequencing. Among the roughly 15 patients, ages ranged from about 30 to 80 years, approximately 10 were men and 5 were women, and disease was TNM stage I to III. A total of roughly 130,000,000 productive TCRbeta reads were generated by sequencing, corresponding to an average of roughly 4.1 million reads per sample. Overall study outcomes, separate from this receptor: Younger patients had significantly higher TCR diversity, and higher tumor TCR diversity was associated with shorter overall and disease-free survival. Because peripheral blood was not sequenced, the blood TCRbeta repertoires of the lung cancer patients in the study went unexamined. The top 100 clones made up a significantly larger cumulative share of the repertoire in normal lung than in tumor tissue. Significantly higher TCR diversity (inverse Simpson) was observed in tumor tissue than in normal lung tissue (approximately 430 vs 150, P = 0.0075, Mann-Whitney U test). The methods do not name the sequencing platform or mention unique molecular identifiers. Only roughly 14 patients were included in the cohort, and the need for larger samples and more detailed clinical data was noted by the authors.

The CDR3 runs 16 residues from the cysteine to the phenylalanine. Solely the CDR3 DNA is kept, with 48 bases framed from the first base. The germline V gene (reference sequence) yields DFQATT for CDR1 and SNEGSKA for CDR2. The TCR originated in a woman aged 60-70 years with non-small cell lung cancer. The sequence is built from TRBV20-1 and TRBJ2-4, with TRBD2 matching 9 junction bases. Sequences were obtained from lung tumor tissue. The CDR3 has the sequence CSGRGTGAGGMDIQYF. The DNA sequence is given as TGCAGTGGTAGAGGTACGGGAGCGGGAGGAATGGACATTCAGTACTTC.